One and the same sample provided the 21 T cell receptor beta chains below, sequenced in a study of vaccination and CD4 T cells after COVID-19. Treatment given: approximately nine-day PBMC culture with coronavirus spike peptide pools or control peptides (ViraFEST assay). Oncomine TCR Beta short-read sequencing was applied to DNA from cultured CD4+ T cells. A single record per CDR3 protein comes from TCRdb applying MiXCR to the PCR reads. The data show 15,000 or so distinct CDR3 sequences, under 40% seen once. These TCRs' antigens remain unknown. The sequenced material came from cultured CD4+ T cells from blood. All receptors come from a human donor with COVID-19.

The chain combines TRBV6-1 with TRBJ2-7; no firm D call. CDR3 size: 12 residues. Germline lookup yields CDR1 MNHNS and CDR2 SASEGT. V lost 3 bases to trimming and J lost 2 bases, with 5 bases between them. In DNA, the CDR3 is TGTGCCAGCAGTGACTATACCTACGAGCAGTACTTC. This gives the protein CASSDYTYEQYF.

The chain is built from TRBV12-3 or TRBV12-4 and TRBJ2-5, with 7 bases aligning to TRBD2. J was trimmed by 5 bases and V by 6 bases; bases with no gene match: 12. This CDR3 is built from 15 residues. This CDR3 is CASSPMGGGGETQYF. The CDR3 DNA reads TGTGCCAGCAGCCCGATGGGCGGGGGAGGTGAGACCCAGTACTTC.

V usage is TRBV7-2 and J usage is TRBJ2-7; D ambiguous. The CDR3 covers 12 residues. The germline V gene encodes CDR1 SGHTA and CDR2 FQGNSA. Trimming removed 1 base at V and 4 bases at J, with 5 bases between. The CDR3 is CASSLDQYEQYF. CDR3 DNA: TGTGCCAGCAGCTTAGATCAATACGAGCAGTACTTC.

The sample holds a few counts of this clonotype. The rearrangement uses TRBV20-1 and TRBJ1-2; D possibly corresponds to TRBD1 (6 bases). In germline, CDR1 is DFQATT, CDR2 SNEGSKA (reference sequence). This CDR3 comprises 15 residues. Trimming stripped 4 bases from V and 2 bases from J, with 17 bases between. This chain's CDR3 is CSATSQGLSNYGYTF. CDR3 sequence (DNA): TGCAGTGCTACAAGTCAGGGGTTGTCCAACTATGGCTACACCTTC.

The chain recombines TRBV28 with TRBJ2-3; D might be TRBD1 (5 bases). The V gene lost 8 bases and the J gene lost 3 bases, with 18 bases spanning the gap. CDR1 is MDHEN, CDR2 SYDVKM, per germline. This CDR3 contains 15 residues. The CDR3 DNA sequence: TGTGCCAGCGAAACCTACAGGTTTTCGACAGATACGCAGTATTTT. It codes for CASETYRFSTDTQYF.

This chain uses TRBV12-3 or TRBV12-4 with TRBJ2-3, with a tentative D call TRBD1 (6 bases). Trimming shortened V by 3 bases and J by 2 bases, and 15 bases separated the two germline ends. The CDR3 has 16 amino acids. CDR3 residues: CASSFSATGVTDTQYF. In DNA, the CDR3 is TGTGCCAGCAGTTTTAGTGCGACAGGAGTCACAGATACGCAGTATTTT.

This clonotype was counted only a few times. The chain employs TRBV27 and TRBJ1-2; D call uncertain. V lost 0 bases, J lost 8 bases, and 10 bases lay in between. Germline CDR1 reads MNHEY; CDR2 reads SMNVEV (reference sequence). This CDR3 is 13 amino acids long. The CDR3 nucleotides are TGTGCCAGCAGTTTATCGTTCGGAACGGGCTACACCTTC. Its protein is CASSLSFGTGYTF.

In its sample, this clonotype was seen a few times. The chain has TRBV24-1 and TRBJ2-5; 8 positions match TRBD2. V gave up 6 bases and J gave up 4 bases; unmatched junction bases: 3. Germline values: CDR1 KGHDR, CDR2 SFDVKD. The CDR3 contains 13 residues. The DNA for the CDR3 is TGTGCCACCAGTAGGGCGGGGGGAGAGACCCAGTACTTC. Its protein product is CATSRAGGETQYF.

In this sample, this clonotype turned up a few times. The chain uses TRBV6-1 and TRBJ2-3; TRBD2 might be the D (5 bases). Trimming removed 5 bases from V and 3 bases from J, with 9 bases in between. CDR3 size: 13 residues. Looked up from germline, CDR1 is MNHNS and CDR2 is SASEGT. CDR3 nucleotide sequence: TGTGCCAGCAGTCTCCGGAGGACAGATACGCAGTATTTT. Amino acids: CASSLRRTDTQYF.

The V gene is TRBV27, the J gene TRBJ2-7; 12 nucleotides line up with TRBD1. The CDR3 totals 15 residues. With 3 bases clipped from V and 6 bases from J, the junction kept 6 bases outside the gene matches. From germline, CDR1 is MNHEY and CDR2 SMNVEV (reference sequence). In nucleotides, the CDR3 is TGTGCCAGCAGTTTTCTGGGACAGGGGGCGGGCGAGCAGTACTTC. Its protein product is CASSFLGQGAGEQYF.

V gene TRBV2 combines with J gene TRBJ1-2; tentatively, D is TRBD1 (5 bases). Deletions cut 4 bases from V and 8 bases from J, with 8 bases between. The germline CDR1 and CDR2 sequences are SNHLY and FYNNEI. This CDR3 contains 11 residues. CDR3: CASSGGAGYTF. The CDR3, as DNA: TGTGCCAGCAGTGGAGGGGCGGGCTACACCTTC.

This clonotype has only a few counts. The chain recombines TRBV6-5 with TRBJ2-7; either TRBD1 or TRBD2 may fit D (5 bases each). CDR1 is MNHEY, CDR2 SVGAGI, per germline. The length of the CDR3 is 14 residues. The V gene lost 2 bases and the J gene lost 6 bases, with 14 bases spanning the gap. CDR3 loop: CASSYPGRAGEQYF. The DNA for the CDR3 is TGTGCCAGCAGTTACCCCGGCAGGGCGGGCGAGCAGTACTTC.

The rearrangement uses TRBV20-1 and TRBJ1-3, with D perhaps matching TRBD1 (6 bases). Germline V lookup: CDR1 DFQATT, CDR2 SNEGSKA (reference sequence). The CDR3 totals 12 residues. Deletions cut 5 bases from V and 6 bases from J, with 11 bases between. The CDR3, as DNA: TGCAGTGCTCTCAGGGGCGAAAACACCATATATTTT. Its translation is CSALRGENTIYF.

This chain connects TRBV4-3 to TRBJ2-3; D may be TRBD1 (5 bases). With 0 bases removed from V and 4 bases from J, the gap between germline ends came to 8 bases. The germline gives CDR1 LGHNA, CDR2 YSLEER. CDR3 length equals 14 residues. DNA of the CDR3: TGCGCCAGCAGCCAAGAATGGGGCGCAGATACGCAGTATTTT. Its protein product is CASSQEWGADTQYF.

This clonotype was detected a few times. The CDR3 protein is CASTRDTSYEQYF. The CDR3 nucleotides read TGTGCCAGTACCCGGGACACTTCCTACGAGCAGTACTTC. This rearrangement joins TRBV6-5 to TRBJ2-7; possibly TRBD1 for D (6 bases). The CDR3 is made up of 13 amino acids. Per the germline V gene, CDR1 is MNHEY and CDR2 is SVGAGI. With 9 bases removed from V and 1 base from J, the gap between germline ends came to 13 bases.

CDR3 nucleotide sequence: TGTGCCAGCAGTTCGGTTGGAGGGGCCAACGTCCTGACTTTC. Residues: CASSSVGGANVLTF. This chain joins TRBV27 and TRBJ2-6; no firm D call. The V gene's germline CDR1 is MNHEY and CDR2 SMNVEV (reference sequence). This CDR3 has 14 amino acids. The V end lost 4 bases, the J end lost 4 bases, and 8 bases lay between the germline ends.

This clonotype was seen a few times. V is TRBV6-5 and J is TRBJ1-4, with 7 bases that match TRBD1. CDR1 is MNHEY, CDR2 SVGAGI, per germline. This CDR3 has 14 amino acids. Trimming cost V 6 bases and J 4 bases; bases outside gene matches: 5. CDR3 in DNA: TGTGCCAGCAGCTACAGGGGAGTTAATGAAAAACTGTTTTTT. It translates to CASSYRGVNEKLFF.

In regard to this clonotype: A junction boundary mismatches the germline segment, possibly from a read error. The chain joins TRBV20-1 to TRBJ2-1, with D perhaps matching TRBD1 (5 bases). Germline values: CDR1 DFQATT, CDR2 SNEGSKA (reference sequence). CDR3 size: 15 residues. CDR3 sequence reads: CSASSHPTGYSEQFF. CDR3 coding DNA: TGCAGTGCTAGCTCTCACCCCACAGGCTACAGTGAGCAGTTCTTC.

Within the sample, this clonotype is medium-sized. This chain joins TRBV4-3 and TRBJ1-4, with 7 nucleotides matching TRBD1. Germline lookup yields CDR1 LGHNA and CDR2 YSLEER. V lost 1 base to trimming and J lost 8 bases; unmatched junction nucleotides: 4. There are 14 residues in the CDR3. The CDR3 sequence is CASSQGQGPEKLFF. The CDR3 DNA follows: TGCGCCAGCAGCCAAGGACAGGGCCCCGAAAAACTGTTTTTT.

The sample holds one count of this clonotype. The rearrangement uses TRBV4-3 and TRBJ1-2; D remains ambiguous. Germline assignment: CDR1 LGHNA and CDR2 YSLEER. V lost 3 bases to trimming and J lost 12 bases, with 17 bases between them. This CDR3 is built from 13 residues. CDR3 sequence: CASSQPGLRINTF. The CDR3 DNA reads TGCGCCAGCAGCCAGCCGGGCCTAAGAATTAACACCTTC.

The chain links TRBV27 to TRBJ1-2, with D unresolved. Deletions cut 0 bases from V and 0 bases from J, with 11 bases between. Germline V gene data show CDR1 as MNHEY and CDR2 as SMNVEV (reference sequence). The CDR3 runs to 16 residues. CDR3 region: CASSLSAGPANYGYTF. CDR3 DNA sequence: TGTGCCAGCAGTTTATCTGCCGGTCCAGCTAACTATGGCTACACCTTC.